The clone carrying this T cell receptor (beta chain) was found a few times. The junction shows a germline mismatch at one end, possibly a read error. The data originate from a study of blood T cells in healthy people across ages. Looking at the study overall: For every two T cells, template switching captured about one barcoded beta molecule.

Per sample, no less than 5.5 micrograms of total RNA were extracted. Combining a sample-barcoded 5' primer with a J-beta primer mix, a second PCR ran for roughly 7 to 12 cycles. Each CDR3 protein is one row after TCRdb ran MiXCR on the 5' RACE reads. The data show hundreds of thousands of distinct CDR3 sequences, roughly 25% seen once. This CDR3 has 11 residues. The same sample was also studied in work on T cells of mothers and their children. From that second work: An overlap that was slightly higher, though non-significant, was seen in related mother-child pairs versus unrelated pairs.

This sequence originates from a boy between 10 and 17 years old in good health. The J gene is TRBJ2-5, the V gene TRBV12-3 or TRBV12-4; D unresolved. The sequencing sample was made of blood. CDR3 sequence reads: CASSFQTVEFF. Here the CDR3 DNA reads TGTGCCAGCAGTTTTCAAACAGTTGAGTTCTTC.